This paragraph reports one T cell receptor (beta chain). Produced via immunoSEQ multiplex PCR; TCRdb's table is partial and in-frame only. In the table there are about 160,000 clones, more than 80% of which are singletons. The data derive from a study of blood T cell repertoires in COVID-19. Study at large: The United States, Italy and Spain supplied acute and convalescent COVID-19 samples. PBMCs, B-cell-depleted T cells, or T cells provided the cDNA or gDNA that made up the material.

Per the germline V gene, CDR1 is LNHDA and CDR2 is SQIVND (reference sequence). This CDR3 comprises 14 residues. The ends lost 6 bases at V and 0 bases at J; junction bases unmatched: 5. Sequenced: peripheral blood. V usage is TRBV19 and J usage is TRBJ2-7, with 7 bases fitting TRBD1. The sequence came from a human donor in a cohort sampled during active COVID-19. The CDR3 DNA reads TGTGCCAGTAGCACCGGGACAGTCTCCTACGAGCAGTACTTC. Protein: CASSTGTVSYEQYF. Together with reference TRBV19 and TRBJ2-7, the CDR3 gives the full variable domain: DGGITQSPKYLFRKEGQNVTLSCEQNLNHDAMYWYRQDPGQGLRLIYYSQIVNDFQKGDIAEGYSVSREKKESFPLTVTSAQKNPTAFYLCASSTGTVSYEQYFGPGTRLTVT.